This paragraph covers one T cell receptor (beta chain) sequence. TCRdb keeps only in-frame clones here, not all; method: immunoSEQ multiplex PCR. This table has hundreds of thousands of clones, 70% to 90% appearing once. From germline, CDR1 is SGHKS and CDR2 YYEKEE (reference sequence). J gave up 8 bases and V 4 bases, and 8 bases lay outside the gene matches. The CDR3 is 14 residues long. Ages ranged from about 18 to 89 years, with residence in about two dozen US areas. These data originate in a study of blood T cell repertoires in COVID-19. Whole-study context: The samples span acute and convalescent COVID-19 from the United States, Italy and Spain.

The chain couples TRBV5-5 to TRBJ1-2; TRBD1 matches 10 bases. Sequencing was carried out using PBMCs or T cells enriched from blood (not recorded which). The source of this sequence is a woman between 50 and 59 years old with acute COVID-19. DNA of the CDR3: TGTGCCAGCAGCCCCACCGGGACAGGGGACGGCTACACCTTC. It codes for CASSPTGTGDGYTF.